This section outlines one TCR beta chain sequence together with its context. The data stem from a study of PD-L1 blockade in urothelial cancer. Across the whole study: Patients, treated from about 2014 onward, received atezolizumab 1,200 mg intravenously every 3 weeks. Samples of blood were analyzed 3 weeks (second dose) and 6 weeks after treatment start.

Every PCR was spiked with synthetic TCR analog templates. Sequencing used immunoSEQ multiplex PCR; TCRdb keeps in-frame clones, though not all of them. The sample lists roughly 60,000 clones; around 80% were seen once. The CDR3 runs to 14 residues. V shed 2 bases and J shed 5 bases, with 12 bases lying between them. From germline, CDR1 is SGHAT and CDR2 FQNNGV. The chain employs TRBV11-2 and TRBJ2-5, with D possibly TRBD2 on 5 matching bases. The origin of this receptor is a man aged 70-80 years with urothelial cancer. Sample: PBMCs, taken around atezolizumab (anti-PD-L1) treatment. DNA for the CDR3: TGTGCCAGCAGCTTAACTAGGATGGGGGAGACCCAGTACTTC. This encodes CASSLTRMGETQYF.